Listed below are T cell receptor beta chains from one sample, sequenced in a study of blood T cell repertoires in COVID-19. This table comes from immunoSEQ multiplex PCR, and its TCRdb copy is limited to in-frame clones, with some not included. The sample consists of fewer than 300,000 clones, roughly 86% of them appearing once. Source material: peripheral blood. Receptors originate from a woman in her forties or fifties with acute or convalescent COVID-19. Both conserved end residues are part of each CDR3. The D gene is left open where the match is weak.

TRBV28	TRBD1	TRBJ1-6	CASSSGTGYNSPLHF
TRBV27	TRBD1	TRBJ1-2	CASSHRDSRNYGYTF
TRBV28	NA	TRBJ1-1	CASSLTDPAPEAFF
TRBV12-3/TRBV12-4	NA	TRBJ1-2	CASSLNLLTGYTF
TRBV10-1	TRBD1	TRBJ2-7	CASSEKQGGSYEQYF
TRBV2	NA	TRBJ1-6	CASSDRSRTLHF
TRBV4-2	NA	TRBJ1-2	CASSQDQGGGLGYTF
TRBV7-2	TRBD1	TRBJ1-1	CASSTTGGTEAFF
TRBV25-1	NA	TRBJ2-5	CASSETGKKAETQYF
TRBV7-3	TRBD2	TRBJ2-3	CASSRGLAGGTDTQYF
TRBV27	NA	TRBJ1-4	CASSPSPYERPGEKLFF